These 29 T cell receptor beta chains were all obtained from the same sample, sequenced in a study of blood T cells in healthy people across ages. The second PCR ran roughly 6 to 11 cycles with a sample-barcoded 5' primer and J-beta primers. From the 5' RACE reads, TCRdb called clonotypes with MiXCR, one entry per CDR3 protein. The sample has approximately 1,100,000 distinct CDR3 sequences; under 45% are singletons. The sequenced material came from blood. The source of these receptors is a woman in her sixties or seventies in good health.

The genes are TRBV7-2 and TRBJ2-2, with 13 bases identical to TRBD2. J gave up 5 bases and V 1 base, and 1 base lay outside the gene matches. The germline V gene has CDR1 SGHTA and CDR2 FQGNSA. The CDR3 consists of 16 residues. CDR3 nucleotides: TGTGCCAGCAGCTTAGTACTAGCGGGAGGGACCGGGGAGCTGTTTTTT. Its translation: CASSLVLAGGTGELFF.

The V and J genes are TRBV13 and TRBJ2-5, with TRBD1 identical over 8 bases. V shed 5 bases and J 5 bases; nucleotides not matched to a gene: 7. The germline CDR1 and CDR2 sequences are PRHDT and FYEKMQ (reference sequence). The CDR3 sequence is 14 residues long. CDR3 sequence: CASSDDRGGETQYF. The CDR3 coding sequence is TGTGCCAGCAGCGACGACAGGGGCGGCGAGACCCAGTACTTC.

V gene TRBV20-1 combines with J gene TRBJ2-5, with D unresolved. The CDR3 sequence is 15 residues long. The germline CDR1 and CDR2 sequences are DFQATT and SNEGSKA (reference sequence). The V end lost 5 bases, the J end lost 5 bases, and 21 bases lay between the germline ends. CDR3 DNA sequence: TGCAGTGCTCTACCCCTCGGCGGCTTTGGGGAGACCCAGTACTTC. It yields the protein CSALPLGGFGETQYF.

This clonotype was seen a few times. This rearrangement joins TRBV12-3 or TRBV12-4 to TRBJ2-3; 12 bases fit TRBD2. Losses at the gene ends were 5 bases for V and 3 bases for J; bases not matched to a gene: 6. This CDR3 is 16 amino acids long. CDR3 nucleotides: TGTGCCAGCAGTCTCCTAGCGGGAGGGAAGACAGATACGCAGTATTTT. Its protein is CASSLLAGGKTDTQYF.

The chain couples TRBV10-3 to TRBJ2-1; TRBD1 agrees at 9 bases. Germline CDR1 reads ENHRY; CDR2 reads SYGVKD. This CDR3 has 15 amino acids. Unmatched junction bases numbered 5, after V lost 4 bases and J lost 4 bases. In nucleotides, the CDR3 is TGTGCCATCAGTGGCCGGGACAGGGATTACAATGAGCAGTTCTTC. Its protein is CAISGRDRDYNEQFF.

The chain carries TRBV27 and TRBJ1-6, with D tentatively TRBD1 (5 bases). Germline V gene sequence: CDR1 MNHEY, CDR2 SMNVEV (reference sequence). The CDR3 loop spans 16 amino acids. V dropped 3 bases and J dropped 2 bases, with 11 bases sitting between them. In nucleotides, the CDR3 is TGTGCCAGCAGTTTTTCCCCGACAGCCTATAATTCACCCCTCCACTTT. Translation gives CASSFSPTAYNSPLHF.

The V and J genes are TRBV5-1 and TRBJ2-5; D is possibly TRBD2 (6 bases). The J call is uncertain, as TRBJ2-7 better fits the DNA end. The CDR3 consists of 18 residues. CDR1 is SGHRS, CDR2 YFSETQ, per germline. CDR3 region: CASMSTVGGTLRSNEQYF. The CDR3 region has the DNA TGCGCCAGCATGTCCACAGTTGGGGGGACCCTGAGGAGCAACGAGCAGTACTTC.

Concerning this clonotype itself: Germline and junction disagree at one end, which may indicate a read error. The chain combines TRBV5-1 with TRBJ2-5; D gene uncertain. CDR3 length: 14 amino acids. Germline V gives CDR1 SGHRS, CDR2 YFSETQ. CDR3 residues: CAGSRTELQETQYF. In DNA form, the CDR3 reads TGCGCCGGCAGCCGTACAGAGCTCCAAGAGACCCAGTACTTC.

This clonotype has just a few counts. The gene calls are TRBV7-2 and TRBJ2-7; tentatively, D is TRBD1 or TRBD2 (5 bases each). The V end was cut by 0 bases, the J end by 2 bases, with 17 bases between. Germline-derived CDR1 and CDR2 are SGHTA and FQGNSA. The CDR3 is 17 residues long. The CDR3 region is CASSLAFDFGGAYEQYF. CDR3 nucleotide sequence: TGTGCCAGCAGCTTAGCGTTCGATTTTGGGGGAGCCTACGAGCAGTACTTC.

V usage is TRBV20-1 and J usage is TRBJ2-5; possible D gene TRBD2, 6 bases. The CDR3 is 16 residues long. In germline, CDR1 is DFQATT, CDR2 SNEGSKA (reference sequence). Between the trimmed V and J ends, which lost 5 bases and 1 base, there was a span of 20 bases. CDR3 loop: CSALLTTSGAQETQYF. In nucleotides, the CDR3 is TGCAGTGCTTTGCTGACGACTAGTGGGGCCCAAGAGACCCAGTACTTC.

The genes are TRBV12-3 or TRBV12-4 and TRBJ2-5; 9 positions agree with TRBD2. This CDR3 is 14 amino acids long. The V segment lost 4 bases and the J segment 6 bases; nucleotides outside the gene matches: 6. CDR3 in amino acids: CASSYAGGPQTQYF. The CDR3, as DNA: TGTGCCAGCAGTTACGCGGGAGGGCCGCAGACCCAGTACTTC.

This clonotype was counted only a few times. The CDR3 region has the DNA TGTGCCAGCAGCCAAGTGCGGAACATTCAGTACTTC. This translates into CASSQVRNIQYF. The chain employs TRBV14 and TRBJ2-7; D uncertain. The DNA end is more similar to TRBJ2-4, so the J call may be wrong. The germline V gene has CDR1 SGHDN and CDR2 FVKESK. The CDR3 totals 12 residues.

This clonotype was found a few times. The genes are TRBV12-3 or TRBV12-4 and TRBJ2-7; a weak D match, TRBD1 (7 bases). This CDR3 spans 14 amino acids. The germline V and J ends were trimmed by 6 bases and 2 bases, with 14 bases remaining between them. Here the CDR3 DNA reads TGTGCCAGCAGCCAGGGGGGCGGGGCCTACGAGCAGTACTTC. This gives the protein CASSQGGGAYEQYF.

This clonotype was observed a single time. The chain joins TRBV24-1 to TRBJ2-7; 7 positions match TRBD1. The germline V gene encodes CDR1 KGHDR and CDR2 SFDVKD. The CDR3 runs 13 residues. V lost 9 bases to trimming and J lost 4 bases; unmatched junction nucleotides: 8. For the CDR3, the DNA is TGTGCCACCTCTCACCGGGACAGTTACGAGCAGTACTTC. As protein: CATSHRDSYEQYF.

The chain links TRBV30 to TRBJ1-1, with TRBD1 matching 7 bases. The ends lost 1 base at V and 1 base at J; junction bases unmatched: 12. Germline V gene sequence: CDR1 GTSNPN, CDR2 SVGIG (reference sequence). This CDR3 contains 17 residues. CDR3 sequence (DNA): TGTGCCTGGAGTGCAATCCGGGACAGAGGGTGGAACACTGAAGCTTTCTTT. Its translation: CAWSAIRDRGWNTEAFF.

This clonotype was seen just once. The chain recombines TRBV29-1 with TRBJ2-7; maybe TRBD1 (5 bases). This CDR3 region has 12 residues. Germline-derived CDR1 and CDR2 are SQVTM and ANQGSEA. The V end was cut by 6 bases, the J end by 9 bases, with 18 bases between. In DNA form, the CDR3 reads TGCAGCGTATGTACAGGTCCGGCTGGGCAGTACTTC. Translation: CSVCTGPAGQYF.

This chain connects TRBV7-8 to TRBJ2-5; 12 nucleotides match TRBD2. The J call may be wrong; the DNA end is better matched by TRBJ2-7. The CDR3 covers 16 residues. Germline V gene data show CDR1 as SGHVS and CDR2 as FQNEAQ. This chain's CDR3 is CASSHRTSGNPYEQYF. The CDR3 nucleotides are TGTGCCAGCAGCCACCGGACTAGCGGGAACCCCTACGAGCAGTACTTC.

This clonotype is hyperexpanded. The chain uses TRBV4-2 and TRBJ2-1; TRBD2 aligns across 11 bases. Germline-derived CDR1 and CDR2 are LGHNA and YNFKEQ. The V gene end was trimmed by 5 bases and the J gene end by 7 bases; junction bases not matched to a gene: 7. The CDR3 has 15 residues. CDR3 amino acids: CASSILAGGVNEQFF. The CDR3 DNA follows: TGTGCCAGCAGCATTCTAGCGGGAGGAGTTAATGAGCAGTTCTTC.

This clonotype has only one observation. In nucleotides, the CDR3 is TGTGCCAGCAGTGCTCGGACAGGGCCGAATGGCTACACCTTC. It encodes CASSARTGPNGYTF. The J gene is TRBJ1-2, the V gene TRBV27, with 8 bases lining up with TRBD1. V lost 5 bases to trimming and J lost 6 bases; unmatched junction nucleotides: 8. The CDR3 consists of 14 residues. The germline CDR1 and CDR2 sequences are MNHEY and SMNVEV (reference sequence).

The J gene is TRBJ2-7, the V gene TRBV27; TRBD2 agrees at 9 bases. V shed 2 bases and J 0 bases; nucleotides not matched to a gene: 5. Germline V gene sequence: CDR1 MNHEY, CDR2 SMNVEV (reference sequence). This CDR3 region has 16 residues. CDR3 region: CASSLVAGAFSYEQYF. The DNA of the CDR3 is TGTGCCAGCAGTTTAGTAGCGGGAGCCTTCTCCTACGAGCAGTACTTC.

The chain has TRBV27 and TRBJ2-7; 7 bases match TRBD2. This CDR3 has 19 amino acids. Trimming cost V 3 bases and J 2 bases; bases outside gene matches: 19. Germline V gene lookup returns CDR1 MNHEY and CDR2 SMNVEV (reference sequence). The CDR3 loop is CASSLGGRGYSSHTYEQYF. CDR3 nucleotides: TGTGCCAGCAGTTTGGGAGGGAGGGGTTACTCGTCTCATACCTACGAGCAGTACTTC.

V is TRBV5-1 and J is TRBJ1-2; no clear D gene. Germline loops: CDR1 SGHRS, CDR2 YFSETQ. This CDR3 has 14 amino acids. Trimming left V 0 bases short and J 4 bases short, with 10 bases between. This CDR3 reads CASSLDGEVYGYTF. Here the CDR3 DNA reads TGCGCCAGCAGCTTGGATGGGGAGGTCTATGGCTACACCTTC.

This clonotype has a count of ten or more. The chain has TRBV7-2 and TRBJ2-7; D is possibly TRBD2 (6 bases). From germline, CDR1 is SGHTA and CDR2 FQGNSA. V was clipped by 3 bases and J by 2 bases, with 14 bases between them. There are 15 residues in the CDR3. In DNA, the CDR3 is TGTGCCAGCAGCTTGGGGAAGGGGAGGACCTACGAGCAGTACTTC. Its protein is CASSLGKGRTYEQYF. The whole variable domain, remainder taken from reference TRBV7-2 and TRBJ2-7, is GAGVSQSPSNKVTEKGKDVELRCDPISGHTALYWYRQSLGQGLEFLIYFQGNSAPDKSGLPSDRFSAERTGGSVSTLTIQRTQQEDSAVYLCASSLGKGRTYEQYFGPGTRLTVT.

This clonotype has a handful of counts. The chain is built from TRBV7-6 and TRBJ2-2; 11 bases line up with TRBD2. The CDR3 loop spans 17 amino acids. V lost 10 bases to trimming and J lost 0 bases; unmatched junction nucleotides: 10. Looked up from germline, CDR1 is SGHVS and CDR2 is FNYEAQ. The CDR3 loop reads CAISGLAGFANTGELFF. The CDR3 nucleotides are TGTGCCATCTCCGGACTAGCGGGCTTCGCGAACACCGGGGAGCTGTTTTTT.

The J gene is TRBJ2-3, the V gene TRBV10-3; TRBD1 or TRBD2 may be the D gene (5 bases each). The CDR3 has 16 amino acids. Looked up from germline, CDR1 is ENHRY and CDR2 is SYGVKD. V lost 3 bases to trimming and J lost 2 bases, with 15 bases between them. This chain's CDR3 is CAISENLGRHTDTQYF. In DNA, the CDR3 is TGTGCCATCAGTGAAAATTTGGGACGACACACAGATACGCAGTATTTT.

This clonotype has only a few counts. The CDR3 protein is CASSPRQLPYEQYF. CDR3 sequence (DNA): TGTGCCAGCAGCCCCCGGCAGCTCCCCTACGAGCAGTACTTC. This chain joins TRBV3-1 and TRBJ2-7; the D is unclear. Per the germline V gene, CDR1 is LGHDT and CDR2 is YNNKEL (reference sequence). This CDR3 comprises 14 residues. V was cut by 4 bases and J by 2 bases, with 12 bases left in between.

The genes are TRBV7-9 and TRBJ2-1; D possibly uses TRBD1 or TRBD2 (5 bases each). V lost 5 bases and J 8 bases, leaving 19 bases between the germline ends. The CDR3 is 15 residues long. Germline CDR1 reads SEHNR; CDR2 reads FQNEAQ (reference sequence). CDR3 sequence: CASSPGPLGMDEQFF. CDR3 DNA sequence: TGTGCCAGCAGCCCGGGACCCCTAGGGATGGATGAGCAGTTCTTC.

This clonotype has just a few counts. This rearrangement joins TRBV20-1 to TRBJ2-7; 9 bases fit TRBD2. J lost 0 bases, V lost 1 base, and 4 bases had no gene match. The V gene's germline CDR1 is DFQATT and CDR2 SNEGSKA (reference sequence). This CDR3 region has 15 residues. The CDR3: CSARGLAGDSYEQYF. The CDR3, as DNA: TGCAGTGCTAGAGGATTAGCGGGGGACTCCTACGAGCAGTACTTC.

The rearrangement links TRBV7-7 to TRBJ1-2, with D possibly being TRBD1 (5 bases). From germline, CDR1 is SSHAT and CDR2 FNYEAQ (reference sequence). The V and J ends lost 0 bases and 6 bases respectively, with 17 bases between them. The CDR3 sequence is 16 residues long. CDR3 residues: CASSLADGLLGDGYTF. The DNA for the CDR3 is TGTGCCAGCAGCTTAGCTGATGGGCTTTTGGGGGATGGCTACACCTTC. The full variable domain, in which reference TRBV7-7 and TRBJ1-2 provide the parts outside the CDR3, is GAGVSQSPRYKVTKRGQDVTLRCDPISSHATLYWYQQALGQGPEFLTYFNYEAQPDKSGLPSDRFSAERPEGSISTLTIQRTEQRDSAMYRCASSLADGLLGDGYTFGSGTRLTVV.